The clone carrying this T cell receptor beta chain showed up just a few times. The antigen is undetermined. The data derive from a study of T cell repertoires in cytomegalovirus infection. Overall study context: A matching HLA type, together with CMV infection, was signaled by public TCR beta signatures. Overall study findings and caveats: The study found HLA-C-restricted CMV-specific TCR beta clonotypes dominating the ex vivo response. The cumulative frequency of public TCR beta families identified carriers of CMV plus the relevant HLA.

MiXCR, run by TCRdb on the reads, gives a single entry per CDR3 protein. The sample yields 200,000 to 250,000 distinct CDR3 sequences, under 25% seen once. Trimming removed 2 bases at V and 2 bases at J, with 10 bases between. Germline V CDR1 and CDR2: MNHEY, SMNVEV (reference sequence). The CDR3 is 15 amino acids. This sequence was found in a human donor in good health (CMV status not recorded). Some clones in this sample may be carry-over from other donors' samples. The J gene is TRBJ2-1, the V gene TRBV27; tentative D call: TRBD2 (6 bases). Sequenced: CD8+ T cells from PBMCs. The CDR3, as DNA: TGTGCCAGCAGTTTAGAACTAGCAACCTACAATGAGCAGTTCTTC. Translated: CASSLELATYNEQFF.